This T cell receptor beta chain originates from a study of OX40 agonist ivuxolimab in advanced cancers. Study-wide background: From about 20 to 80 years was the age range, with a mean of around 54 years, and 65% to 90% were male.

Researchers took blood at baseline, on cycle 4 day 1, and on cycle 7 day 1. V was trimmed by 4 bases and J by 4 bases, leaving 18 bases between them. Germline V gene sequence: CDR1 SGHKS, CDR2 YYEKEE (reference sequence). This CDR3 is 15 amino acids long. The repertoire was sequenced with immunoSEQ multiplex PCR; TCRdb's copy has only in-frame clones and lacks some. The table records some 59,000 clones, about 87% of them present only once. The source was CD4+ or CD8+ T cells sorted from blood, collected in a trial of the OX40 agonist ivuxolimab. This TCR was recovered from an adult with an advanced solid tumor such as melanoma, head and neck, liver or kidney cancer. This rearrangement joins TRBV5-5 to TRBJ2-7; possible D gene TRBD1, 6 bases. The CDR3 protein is CASSPTWDTVYEQYF. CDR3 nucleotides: TGTGCCAGCAGCCCAACCTGGGACACCGTTTACGAGCAGTACTTC.